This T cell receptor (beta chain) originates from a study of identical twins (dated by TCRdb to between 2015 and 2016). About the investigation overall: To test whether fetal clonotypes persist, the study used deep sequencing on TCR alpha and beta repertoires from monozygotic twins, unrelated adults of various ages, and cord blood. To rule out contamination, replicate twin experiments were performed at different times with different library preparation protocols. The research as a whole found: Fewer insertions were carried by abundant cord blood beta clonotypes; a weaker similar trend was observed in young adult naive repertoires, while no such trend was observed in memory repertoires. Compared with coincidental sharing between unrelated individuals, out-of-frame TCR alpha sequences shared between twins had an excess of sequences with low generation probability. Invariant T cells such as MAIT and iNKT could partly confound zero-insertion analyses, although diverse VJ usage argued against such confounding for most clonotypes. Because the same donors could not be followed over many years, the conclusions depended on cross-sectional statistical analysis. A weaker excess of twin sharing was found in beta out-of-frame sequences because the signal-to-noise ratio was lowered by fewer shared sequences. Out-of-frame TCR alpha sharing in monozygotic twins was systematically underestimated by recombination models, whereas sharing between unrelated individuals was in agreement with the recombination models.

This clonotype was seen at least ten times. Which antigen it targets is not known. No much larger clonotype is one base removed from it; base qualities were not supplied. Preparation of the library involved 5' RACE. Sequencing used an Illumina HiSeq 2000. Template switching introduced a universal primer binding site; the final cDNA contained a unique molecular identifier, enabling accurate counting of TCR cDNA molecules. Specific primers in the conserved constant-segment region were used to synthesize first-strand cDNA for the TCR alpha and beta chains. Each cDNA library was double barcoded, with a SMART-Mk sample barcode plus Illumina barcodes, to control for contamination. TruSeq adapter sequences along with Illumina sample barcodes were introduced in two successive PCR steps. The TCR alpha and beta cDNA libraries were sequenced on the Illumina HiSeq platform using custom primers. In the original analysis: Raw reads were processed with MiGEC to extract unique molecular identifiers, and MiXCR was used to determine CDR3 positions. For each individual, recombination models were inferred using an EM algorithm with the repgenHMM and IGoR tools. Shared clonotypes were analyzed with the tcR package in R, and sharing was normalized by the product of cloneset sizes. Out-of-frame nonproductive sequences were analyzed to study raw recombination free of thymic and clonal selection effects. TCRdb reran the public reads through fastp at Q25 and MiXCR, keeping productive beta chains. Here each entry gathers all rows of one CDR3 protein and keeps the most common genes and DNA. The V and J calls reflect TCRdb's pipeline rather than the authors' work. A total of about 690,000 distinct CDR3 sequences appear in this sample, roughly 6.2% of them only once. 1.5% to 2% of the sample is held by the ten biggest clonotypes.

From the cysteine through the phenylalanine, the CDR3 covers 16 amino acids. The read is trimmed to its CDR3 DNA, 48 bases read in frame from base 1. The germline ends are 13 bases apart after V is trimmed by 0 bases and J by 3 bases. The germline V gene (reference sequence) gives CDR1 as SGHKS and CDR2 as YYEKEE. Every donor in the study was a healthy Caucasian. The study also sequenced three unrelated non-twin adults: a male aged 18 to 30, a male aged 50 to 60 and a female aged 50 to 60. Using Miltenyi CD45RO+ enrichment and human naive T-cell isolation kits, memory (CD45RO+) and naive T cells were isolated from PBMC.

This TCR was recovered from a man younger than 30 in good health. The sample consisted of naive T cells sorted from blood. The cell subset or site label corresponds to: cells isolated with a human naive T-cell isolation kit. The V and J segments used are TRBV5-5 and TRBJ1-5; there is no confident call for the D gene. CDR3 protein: CASSLGRERVNQPQHF. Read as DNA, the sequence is TGTGCCAGCAGCTTGGGCCGGGAACGGGTCAATCAGCCCCAGCATTTT.